The 31 T cell receptor beta chains below come from one sample, sequenced in a study of response to subunit inactivated influenza vaccine. From the RT-PCR reads, TCRdb called clonotypes with MiXCR, one entry per CDR3 protein. The data contain more than 550,000 distinct CDR3 sequences, approximately 10% of them seen just once; the ten biggest clones take up roughly 10%. The sample in question was PBMCs from blood, obtained on the day of vaccination. These receptors were taken from a man aged 50 to 60 who received an inactivated influenza vaccine.

This chain links TRBV6-2 or TRBV6-3 with TRBJ2-1, with D unclear. Germline V gene lookup returns CDR1 MNHEY and CDR2 SVGEGT. This CDR3 has 12 residues. The V and J ends lost 2 bases and 10 bases respectively, with 9 bases between them. This CDR3 reads CASSYVPREQFF. The CDR3, as DNA: TGTGCCAGCAGTTACGTCCCACGGGAGCAGTTCTTC.

The CDR3 DNA is TGTGCCAGCAGCCCGGACGGTGGAATCAATCAGCCCCAGCATTTT. It specifies CASSPDGGINQPQHF. The chain combines TRBV5-5 with TRBJ1-5; D remains ambiguous. Germline V gene data show CDR1 as SGHKS and CDR2 as YYEKEE (reference sequence). This CDR3 has 15 residues. The V and J ends lost 4 bases and 3 bases respectively, with 14 bases between them.

The chain uses TRBV7-2 and TRBJ2-4; 9 bases are a match to TRBD1. Germline V gene sequence: CDR1 SGHTA, CDR2 FQGNSA. V lost 6 bases to trimming and J lost 7 bases; unmatched junction nucleotides: 4. There are 13 residues in the CDR3. The CDR3 nucleotides are TGTGCCAGCAGGGCCGGGACAGGGAACATTCAGTACTTC. Translating gives CASRAGTGNIQYF.

This clonotype was picked up many times. V is TRBV6-2 or TRBV6-3 and J is TRBJ2-2; D may be TRBD2 (6 bases). The V end lost 6 bases, the J end lost 8 bases, and 19 bases lay between the germline ends. Looked up from germline, CDR1 is MNHEY and CDR2 is SVGEGT. The CDR3 totals 15 residues. Written as DNA, the CDR3 is TGTGCCAGCAGGCAGACTAGACGAGCAGGAGGGGAGCTGTTTTTT. It translates to CASRQTRRAGGELFF.

In this sample, this clonotype turned up many times. The chain employs TRBV20-1 and TRBJ1-4, with 7 bases aligning to TRBD1. This CDR3 spans 14 amino acids. CDR1 is DFQATT, CDR2 SNEGSKA, per germline (reference sequence). J lost 3 bases, V lost 6 bases, and 7 bases had no gene match. The CDR3 DNA reads as TGCAGTGCCCAGAACAGGGGCTCTAATGAAAAACTGTTTTTT. Translated, it gives CSAQNRGSNEKLFF.

This clonotype was seen more than once but under ten times. The rearrangement joins TRBV12-3 or TRBV12-4 to TRBJ1-5; 8 bases fit TRBD1. After removal of 2 bases from V and 4 bases from J, the junction contained 4 bases not matched to a gene. This CDR3 is built from 15 residues. CDR3 DNA sequence: TGTGCCAGCAGTTTATGGGGGGACAGGAATCAGCCCCAGCATTTT. This gives the protein CASSLWGDRNQPQHF.

This clonotype was seen repeatedly, ten times or more. CDR3 coding DNA: TGTGCCATCAGTCCCGCGGGACAGGCCTACGAGCAGTACTTC. Translated, it gives CAISPAGQAYEQYF. The gene calls are TRBV10-3 and TRBJ2-7; 8 nucleotides align to TRBD1. The CDR3 loop spans 14 amino acids. Unmatched junction bases numbered 5, after V lost 5 bases and J lost 2 bases. Germline values: CDR1 ENHRY, CDR2 SYGVKD.

The rearrangement uses TRBV7-9 and TRBJ2-1; 10 bases map to TRBD2. V was pared by 2 bases and J by 6 bases, with 10 bases of the junction left unmatched. From germline, CDR1 is SEHNR and CDR2 FQNEAQ (reference sequence). The CDR3 covers 17 residues. CDR3 loop: CASSLRVGLAGANEQFF. DNA of the CDR3: TGTGCCAGCAGCTTAAGAGTAGGGCTAGCGGGGGCCAATGAGCAGTTCTTC.

This clonotype was seen ten or more times. This chain joins TRBV7-8 and TRBJ2-1; D remains unclear. CDR3 length: 11 residues. Germline CDR1 SGHVS, CDR2 FQNEAQ. Deletions cut 0 bases from V and 8 bases from J, with 2 bases between. The CDR3 loop reads CASSLAYEQFF. CDR3 nucleotides: TGTGCCAGCAGCTTAGCATATGAGCAGTTCTTC.

This clonotype came up a few times. The genes are TRBV28 and TRBJ2-2; 7 nucleotides align to TRBD1. This CDR3 region has 15 residues. V lost 10 bases and J lost 4; bases outside the gene matches: 12. CDR1 MDHEN and CDR2 SYDVKM come from the germline V gene. In nucleotides, the CDR3 is TGTGCCACCGAGCGGCAACACAGGGGCACCGGGGAGCTGTTTTTT. It translates to CATERQHRGTGELFF.

The V gene is TRBV20-1, the J gene TRBJ2-7, with a possible D match to TRBD1 (6 bases). The CDR3 is 13 amino acids. Germline values: CDR1 DFQATT, CDR2 SNEGSKA (reference sequence). The CDR3 is CSADRPSSYEQYF. Written as DNA, the CDR3 is TGCAGCGCAGACAGGCCGAGCTCCTACGAGCAGTACTTC.

This clonotype was detected a few times. The genes are TRBV28 and TRBJ2-1; 14 nucleotides match TRBD2. After removal of 2 bases from V and 12 bases from J, the junction contained 12 bases not matched to a gene. The CDR3 runs to 17 residues. The V gene's germline CDR1 is MDHEN and CDR2 SYDVKM. For the CDR3, the DNA is TGTGCCAGCAGTTTAACGGTGGGGACTAGCGGGAGAACATCGCAGTTCTTC. Its translation: CASSLTVGTSGRTSQFF.

This rearrangement joins TRBV7-9 to TRBJ1-1; D not resolved. V was shortened by 5 bases and J by 6 bases, with 10 bases between the two germline ends. Germline CDR1 and CDR2: SEHNR and FQNEAQ (reference sequence). The CDR3 extends over 12 amino acids. CDR3: CASSPGRAEAFF. In DNA, the CDR3 is TGTGCCAGCAGCCCAGGTCGGGCTGAAGCTTTCTTT.

This clonotype was counted at least ten times. The CDR3 reads CASTEGLAGYRYNEQFF. The CDR3, as DNA: TGCGCCAGCACTGAAGGACTAGCGGGGTATCGGTACAATGAGCAGTTCTTC. The rearrangement joins TRBV10-2 to TRBJ2-1; 12 bases map to TRBD2. Germline assignment: CDR1 WSHSY and CDR2 SAAADI. The CDR3 loop spans 17 amino acids. V trimming: 7 bases; J trimming: 4 bases; junction bases outside the gene matches: 11.

This clonotype has only a few counts. This chain uses TRBV20-1 with TRBJ2-5, with D possibly TRBD2 on 7 matching bases. Germline V gene lookup returns CDR1 DFQATT and CDR2 SNEGSKA (reference sequence). The CDR3 extends over 15 amino acids. V dropped 3 bases and J dropped 1 base, with 15 bases sitting between them. This CDR3 is CSASPLGGAQETQYF. The CDR3 nucleotides read TGCAGTGCTAGTCCCCTGGGGGGGGCCCAAGAGACCCAGTACTTC.

The chain links TRBV7-9 to TRBJ2-1, with a possible D match to TRBD2 (5 bases). The CDR3 loop spans 13 amino acids. Trimming stripped 10 bases from V and 7 bases from J, with 17 bases between. CDR1 SEHNR and CDR2 FQNEAQ come from the germline V gene (reference sequence). The CDR3 spells CAIRGLRVNEQFF. CDR3 DNA: TGTGCCATCAGAGGGCTACGGGTAAATGAGCAGTTCTTC.

The rearrangement links TRBV7-9 to TRBJ2-3; D gene uncertain. With 5 bases removed from V and 2 bases from J, the gap between germline ends came to 14 bases. Germline V gives CDR1 SEHNR, CDR2 FQNEAQ (reference sequence). The CDR3 length is 15 residues. The CDR3 loop is CASSPWRPSTDTQYF. The CDR3 nucleotides read TGTGCCAGCAGCCCCTGGCGGCCTTCCACAGATACGCAGTATTTT.

This clonotype has ten or more counts. The chain recombines TRBV12-3 or TRBV12-4 with TRBJ2-1; the D gene is possibly TRBD2 (6 bases). The CDR3 covers 14 residues. V lost 7 bases, J lost 9 bases, and 19 bases lay in between. This CDR3 is CASTPREIYGEQFF. In DNA form, the CDR3 reads TGTGCCAGCACCCCTCGGGAGATCTACGGTGAGCAGTTCTTC.

This clonotype was seen once. V usage is TRBV4-2 and J usage is TRBJ2-3, with TRBD2 matching over 7 bases. This CDR3 is built from 17 residues. In germline, CDR1 is LGHNA, CDR2 YNFKEQ. Trimming took 1 base from V and 8 from J; bases not matched to a gene: 15. CDR3: CASSQVEIAGTTGTQYF. CDR3 bases: TGTGCCAGCAGCCAAGTTGAGATAGCGGGTACCACCGGTACGCAGTATTTT.

This clonotype was seen more than once but under ten times. The chain links TRBV21-1 to TRBJ1-2; the table's D call TRBD1 went unverified against the DNA. TRBV21-1 represents a pseudogene. The CDR3 spans 15 residues. The CDR3 loop is CASSKVQATNYGYTF. The CDR3, as DNA: TGTGCCAGCAGCAAAGTACAGGCTACCAACTATGGCTACACCTTC.

CDR3 nucleotides: TGTGCCAGCAGAACAGCAACAGGGGTCAATCAGCCCCAGCATTTT. Its translation: CASRTATGVNQPQHF. J is TRBJ1-5 and V is TRBV2; the match to TRBD1 covers 7 bases. The trim removed 6 bases at V and 3 bases at J, leaving 8 bases unmatched. CDR1 is SNHLY and CDR2 is FYNNEI in the germline V gene. The CDR3 has 15 residues.

CDR3 sequence reads: CASSLPRGAASTDTQYF. The CDR3 DNA follows: TGTGCCAGCAGCTTACCCCGGGGGGCGGCTAGCACAGATACGCAGTATTTT. This sequence joins TRBV11-1 and TRBJ2-3; D perhaps matches TRBD2 (7 bases). The CDR3 is 17 amino acids. Germline values: CDR1 SGHAT, CDR2 FQDESV (reference sequence). Trimming pared 2 bases from V and 0 bases from J, leaving 15 bases between.

The rearrangement links TRBV9 to TRBJ2-1, with TRBD1 as a possible D gene (5 bases). Trimming shortened V by 0 bases and J by 10 bases, and 11 bases separated the two germline ends. Germline V lookup: CDR1 SGDLS, CDR2 YYNGEE. CDR3 length: 13 residues. CDR3 DNA: TGTGCCAGCAGCGTAGCTCCAGGGCCGGAGCAGTTCTTC. Protein: CASSVAPGPEQFF.

CDR3 in amino acids: CASRSGGSNNEQFF. CDR3 DNA sequence: TGTGCCAGCAGGAGTGGGGGATCTAACAATGAGCAGTTCTTC. This sequence joins TRBV5-4 and TRBJ2-1, with D perhaps given as TRBD1 or TRBD2 (5 bases each). The germline V gene encodes CDR1 SGHNT and CDR2 YYREEE (reference sequence). This CDR3 is built from 14 residues. V dropped 5 bases and J dropped 5 bases, with 14 bases sitting between them.

The chain links TRBV4-1 to TRBJ2-7, with 9 bases fitting TRBD1. The germline CDR1 and CDR2 sequences are MGHRA and YSYEKL. This CDR3 spans 16 amino acids. V lost 3 bases to trimming and J lost 4 bases; unmatched junction nucleotides: 10. The CDR3 DNA is TGCGCCAGCAGCCACAAAACCGGGACAGGGTTTTACGAGCAGTACTTC. Its protein product is CASSHKTGTGFYEQYF.

Ten or more counts support this clonotype. The chain carries TRBV7-8 and TRBJ1-1; D ambiguous. The CDR3 totals 13 residues. Between the trimmed V and J ends, which lost 1 base and 4 bases, there was a span of 7 bases. Germline V gene data show CDR1 as SGHVS and CDR2 as FQNEAQ. CDR3 DNA sequence: TGTGCCAGCAGCTTAGGTACTGTCACTGAAGCTTTCTTT. Its protein product is CASSLGTVTEAFF.

This clonotype turned up a few times. The chain joins TRBV7-8 to TRBJ2-2; TRBD2 matches at 8 bases. Germline loops: CDR1 SGHVS, CDR2 FQNEAQ. V was clipped by 4 bases and J by 0 bases; unmatched bases: 4. The CDR3 sequence is 16 residues long. CDR3 loop: CASSSLTSANTGELFF. The CDR3 DNA sequence: TGTGCCAGCAGCTCGTTGACTAGCGCGAACACCGGGGAGCTGTTTTTT.

The V and J genes are TRBV12-3 or TRBV12-4 and TRBJ2-3, with TRBD1 matching over 7 bases. V lost 1 base, J lost 7 bases, and 5 bases stayed unmatched. This CDR3 has 14 residues. CDR3 region: CASSLGQGRHTQYF. The CDR3 DNA is TGTGCCAGCAGTTTAGGACAGGGACGCCATACGCAGTATTTT.

This clonotype was counted only a few times. The chain links TRBV29-1 to TRBJ2-2; a weak D match, TRBD1 (6 bases). This CDR3 comprises 15 residues. In germline, CDR1 is SQVTM, CDR2 ANQGSEA. V was pared by 0 bases and J by 6 bases, with 14 bases between. Written as DNA, the CDR3 is TGCAGCGTTGAAGATATTCAGGGGAAGGCCGGGGAGCTGTTTTTT. Translated, it gives CSVEDIQGKAGELFF.

The chain links TRBV15 to TRBJ2-3; D is perhaps TRBD2 (5 bases). Trimming left V 6 bases short and J 0 bases short, with 10 bases between. The CDR3 is 14 amino acids. Germline V gene lookup returns CDR1 LNHNV and CDR2 YYDKDF (reference sequence). The CDR3 sequence: CATRPRRSTDTQYF. Here the CDR3 DNA reads TGTGCCACCAGACCAAGGAGGAGCACAGATACGCAGTATTTT.

This rearrangement joins TRBV20-1 to TRBJ2-1; D may correspond to TRBD1 or TRBD2 (5 bases each). V dropped 0 bases and J dropped 15 bases, with 18 bases sitting between them. Germline-derived CDR1 and CDR2 are DFQATT and SNEGSKA (reference sequence). This CDR3 has 13 residues. The CDR3 here is CSARDWDRRVSFF. The DNA for the CDR3 is TGCAGTGCTAGAGATTGGGACCGGCGGGTGTCGTTCTTC.